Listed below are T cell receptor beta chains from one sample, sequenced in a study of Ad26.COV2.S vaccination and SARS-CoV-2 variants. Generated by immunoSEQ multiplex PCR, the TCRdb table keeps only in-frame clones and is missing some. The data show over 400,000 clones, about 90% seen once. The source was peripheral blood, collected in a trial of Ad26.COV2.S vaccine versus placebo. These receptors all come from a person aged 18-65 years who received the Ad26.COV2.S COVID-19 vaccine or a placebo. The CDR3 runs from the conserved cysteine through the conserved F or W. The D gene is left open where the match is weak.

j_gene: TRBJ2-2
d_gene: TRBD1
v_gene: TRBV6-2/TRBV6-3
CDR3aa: CASSQKTGVGTGELFF
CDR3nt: TGTGCCAGCAGCCAAAAAACAGGGGTAGGGACCGGGGAGCTGTTTTTT

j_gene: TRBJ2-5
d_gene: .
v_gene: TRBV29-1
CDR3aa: CSVAGGRGETQYF
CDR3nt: TGCAGCGTTGCTGGAGGGCGTGGGGAGACCCAGTACTTC

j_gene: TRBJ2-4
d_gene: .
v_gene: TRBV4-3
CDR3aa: CASSQDGAKNIQYF
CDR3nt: TGCGCCAGCAGCCAAGACGGGGCCAAAAACATTCAGTACTTC

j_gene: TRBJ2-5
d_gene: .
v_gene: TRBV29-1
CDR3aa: CSVGQETQYF
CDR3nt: TGCAGCGTTGGTCAAGAGACCCAGTACTTC

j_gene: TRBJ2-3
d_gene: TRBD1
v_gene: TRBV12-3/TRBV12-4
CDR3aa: CAVGQGSADTQYF
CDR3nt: TGTGCTGTAGGACAGGGGAGCGCAGATACGCAGTATTTT

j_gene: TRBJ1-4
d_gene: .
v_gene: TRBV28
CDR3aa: CASSFANTNEKLFF
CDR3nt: TGTGCCAGCAGTTTCGCGAACACTAATGAAAAACTGTTTTTT

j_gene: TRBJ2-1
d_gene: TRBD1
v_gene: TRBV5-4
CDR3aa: CASSSRDREGNEQFF
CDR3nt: TGTGCCAGCAGCTCCCGGGACAGGGAAGGCAATGAGCAGTTCTTC

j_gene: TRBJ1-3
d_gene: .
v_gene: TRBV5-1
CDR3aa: CASSRVAGSGNTIYF
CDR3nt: TGCGCCAGCAGCCGGGTGGCGGGGTCTGGAAACACCATATATTTT

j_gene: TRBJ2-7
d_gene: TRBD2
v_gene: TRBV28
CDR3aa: CASSFPRTSSSYEQYF
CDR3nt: TGTGCCAGCAGTTTCCCGAGGACTAGCAGCTCCTACGAGCAGTACTTC

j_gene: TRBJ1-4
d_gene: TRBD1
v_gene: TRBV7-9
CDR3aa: CASSFTADRDFEKLFF
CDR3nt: TGTGCCAGCAGCTTCACGGCGGACAGGGATTTTGAAAAACTGTTTTTT

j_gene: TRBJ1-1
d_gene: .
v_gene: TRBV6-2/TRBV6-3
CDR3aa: CASSSLGGPSDAFF
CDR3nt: TGTGCCAGCAGTTCCCTTGGAGGTCCGAGTGACGCTTTCTTT

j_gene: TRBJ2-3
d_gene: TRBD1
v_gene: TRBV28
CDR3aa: CASRRRQGNTDTQYF
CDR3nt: TGTGCCAGCAGAAGAAGACAGGGGAACACAGATACGCAGTATTTT

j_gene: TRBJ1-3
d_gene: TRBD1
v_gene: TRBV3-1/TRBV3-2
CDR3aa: CASSQGDRFTGNTIYF
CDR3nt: TGTGCCAGCAGCCAAGGGGACAGATTTACTGGAAACACCATATATTTT

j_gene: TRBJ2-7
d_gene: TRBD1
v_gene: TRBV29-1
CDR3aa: CSAWDRGGSEQYF
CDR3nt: TGCAGCGCTTGGGACAGGGGAGGTAGCGAGCAGTACTTC

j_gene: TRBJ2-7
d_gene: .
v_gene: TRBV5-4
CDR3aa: CASSLDSGPIYEQYF
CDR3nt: TGTGCCAGCAGCTTGGACAGCGGACCAATTTACGAGCAGTACTTC

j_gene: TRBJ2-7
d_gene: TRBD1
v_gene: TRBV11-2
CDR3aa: CASSPRTGGVQSYEQYF
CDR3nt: TGTGCCAGCAGCCCAAGGACAGGGGGGGTACAGTCCTACGAGCAGTACTTC

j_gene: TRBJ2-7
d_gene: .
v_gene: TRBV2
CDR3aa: CASRDSISYEQYF
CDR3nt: TGTGCCAGCCGGGACTCCATATCCTACGAGCAGTACTTC

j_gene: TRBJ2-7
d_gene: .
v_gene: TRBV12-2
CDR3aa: CASRLKTGTGLCEQYF
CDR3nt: TGTGCAAGTCGCCTTAAGACTGGGACAGGGCTTTGCGAGCAGTACTTC

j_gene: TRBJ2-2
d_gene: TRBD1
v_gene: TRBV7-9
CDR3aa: CASSSDRGRLGELFF
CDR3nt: TGTGCCAGCAGCTCTGACAGGGGGCGCCTCGGGGAGCTGTTTTTT

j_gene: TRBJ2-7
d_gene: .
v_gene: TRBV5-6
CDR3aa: CASSLAGEHYEQYF
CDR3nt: TGTGCCAGCAGCTTGGCGGGGGAACACTACGAGCAGTACTTC